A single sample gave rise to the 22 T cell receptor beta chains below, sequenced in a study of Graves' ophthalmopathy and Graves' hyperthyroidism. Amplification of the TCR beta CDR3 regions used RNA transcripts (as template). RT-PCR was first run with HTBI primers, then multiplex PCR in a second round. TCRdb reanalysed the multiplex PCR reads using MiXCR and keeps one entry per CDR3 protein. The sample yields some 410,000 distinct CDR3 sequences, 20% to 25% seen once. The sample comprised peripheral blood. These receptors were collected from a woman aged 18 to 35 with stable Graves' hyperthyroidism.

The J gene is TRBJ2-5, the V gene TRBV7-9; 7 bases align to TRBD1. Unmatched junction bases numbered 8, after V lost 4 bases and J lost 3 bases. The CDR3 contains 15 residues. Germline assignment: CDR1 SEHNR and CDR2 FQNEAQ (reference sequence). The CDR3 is CASSSTGQKKETQYF. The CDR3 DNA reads TGTGCCAGCAGCTCCACGGGACAGAAGAAAGAGACCCAGTACTTC.

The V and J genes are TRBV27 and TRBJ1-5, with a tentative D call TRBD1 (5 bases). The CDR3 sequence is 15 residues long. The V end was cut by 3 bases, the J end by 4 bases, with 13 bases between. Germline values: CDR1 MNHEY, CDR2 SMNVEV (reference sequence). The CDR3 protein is CASSLQGEWNQPQHF. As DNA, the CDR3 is TGTGCCAGCAGTTTGCAGGGTGAGTGGAATCAGCCCCAGCATTTT.

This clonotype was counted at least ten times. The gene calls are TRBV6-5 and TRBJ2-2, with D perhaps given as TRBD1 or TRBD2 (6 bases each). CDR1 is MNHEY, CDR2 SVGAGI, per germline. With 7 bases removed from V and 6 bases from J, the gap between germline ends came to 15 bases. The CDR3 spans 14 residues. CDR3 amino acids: CASTLARGAGELFF. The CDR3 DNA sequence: TGTGCCAGCACCCTGGCAAGGGGGGCCGGGGAGCTGTTTTTT.

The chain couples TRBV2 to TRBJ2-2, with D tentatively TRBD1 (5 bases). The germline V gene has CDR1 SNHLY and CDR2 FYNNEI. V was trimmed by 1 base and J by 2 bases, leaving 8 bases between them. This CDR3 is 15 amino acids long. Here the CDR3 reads CASSEGQGNTGELFF. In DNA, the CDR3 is TGTGCCAGCAGTGAAGGGCAGGGTAACACCGGGGAGCTGTTTTTT.

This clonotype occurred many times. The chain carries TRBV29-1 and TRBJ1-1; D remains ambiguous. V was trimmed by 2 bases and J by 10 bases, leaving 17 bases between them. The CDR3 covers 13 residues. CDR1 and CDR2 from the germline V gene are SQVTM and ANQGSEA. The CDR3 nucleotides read TGCAGCGTTGAAACCAGTCTCCTCCCCGGAGCTTTCTTT. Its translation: CSVETSLLPGAFF. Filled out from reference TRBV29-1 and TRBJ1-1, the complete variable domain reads SAVISQKPSRDICQRGTSLTIQCQVDSQVTMMFWYRQQPGQSLTLIATANQGSEATYESGFVIDKFPISRPNLTFSTLTVSNMSPEDSSIYLCSVETSLLPGAFFGQGTRLTVV.

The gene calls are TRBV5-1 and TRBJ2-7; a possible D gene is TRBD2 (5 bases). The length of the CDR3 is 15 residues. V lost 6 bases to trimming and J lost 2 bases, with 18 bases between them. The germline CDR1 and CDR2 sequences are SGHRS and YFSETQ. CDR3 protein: CASTPLGSPAYEQYF. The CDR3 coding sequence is TGCGCCAGCACACCCCTTGGGAGTCCAGCCTACGAGCAGTACTTC.

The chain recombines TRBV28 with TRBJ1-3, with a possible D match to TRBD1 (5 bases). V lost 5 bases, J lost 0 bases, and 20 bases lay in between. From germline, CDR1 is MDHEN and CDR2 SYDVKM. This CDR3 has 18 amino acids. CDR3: CASSILHMGVLSGNTIYF. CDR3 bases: TGTGCCAGCAGTATACTTCATATGGGGGTCCTCTCTGGAAACACCATATATTTT.

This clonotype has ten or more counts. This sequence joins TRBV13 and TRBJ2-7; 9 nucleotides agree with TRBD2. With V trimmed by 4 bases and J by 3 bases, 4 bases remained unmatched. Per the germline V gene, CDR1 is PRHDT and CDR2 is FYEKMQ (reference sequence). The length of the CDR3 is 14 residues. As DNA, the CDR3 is TGTGCCAGCAGCTGGAGCGGGAGGTTCTACGAGCAGTACTTC. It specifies CASSWSGRFYEQYF.

This CDR3 reads CASSFYPGMNTEAFF. The CDR3 bases are TGTGCCAGCAGTTTTTATCCGGGAATGAACACTGAAGCTTTCTTT. V usage is TRBV27 and J usage is TRBJ1-1; D remains unclear. V lost 3 bases, J lost 0 bases, and 11 bases lay in between. The CDR3 loop spans 15 amino acids. Germline CDR1 MNHEY, CDR2 SMNVEV (reference sequence).

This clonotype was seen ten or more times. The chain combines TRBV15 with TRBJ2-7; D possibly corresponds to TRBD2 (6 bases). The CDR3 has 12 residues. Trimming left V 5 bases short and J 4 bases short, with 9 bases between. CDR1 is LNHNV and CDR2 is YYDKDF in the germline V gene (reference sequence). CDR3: CATSAGNYEQYF. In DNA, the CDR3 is TGTGCCACCAGCGCGGGAAATTACGAGCAGTACTTC.

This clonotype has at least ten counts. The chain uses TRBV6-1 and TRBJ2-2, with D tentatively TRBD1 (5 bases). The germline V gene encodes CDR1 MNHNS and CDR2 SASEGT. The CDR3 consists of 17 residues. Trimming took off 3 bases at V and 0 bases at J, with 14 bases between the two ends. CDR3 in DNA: TGTGCCAGCAGTGAGAAAGCAGGGTTCGCGAACACCGGGGAGCTGTTTTTT. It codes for CASSEKAGFANTGELFF.

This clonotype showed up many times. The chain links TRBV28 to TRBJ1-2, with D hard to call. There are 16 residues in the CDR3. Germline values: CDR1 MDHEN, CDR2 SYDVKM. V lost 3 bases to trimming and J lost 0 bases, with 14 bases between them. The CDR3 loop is CASSFGLRKTNYGYTF. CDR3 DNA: TGTGCCAGCAGTTTCGGTCTCCGGAAAACTAACTATGGCTACACCTTC.

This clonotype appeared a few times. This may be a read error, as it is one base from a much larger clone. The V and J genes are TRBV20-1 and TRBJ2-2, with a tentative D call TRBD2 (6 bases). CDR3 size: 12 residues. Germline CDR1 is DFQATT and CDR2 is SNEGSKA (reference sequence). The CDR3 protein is CSALGGTGELCF. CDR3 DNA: TGCAGTGCTCTGGGAGGCACCGGGGAGCTGTGTTTT.

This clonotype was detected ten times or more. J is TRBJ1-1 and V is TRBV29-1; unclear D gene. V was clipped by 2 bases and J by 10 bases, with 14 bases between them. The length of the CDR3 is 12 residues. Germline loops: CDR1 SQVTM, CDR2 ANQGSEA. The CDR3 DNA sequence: TGCAGCGTTGAATTCGGACCGACTCGAGCTTTCTTT. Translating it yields CSVEFGPTRAFF.

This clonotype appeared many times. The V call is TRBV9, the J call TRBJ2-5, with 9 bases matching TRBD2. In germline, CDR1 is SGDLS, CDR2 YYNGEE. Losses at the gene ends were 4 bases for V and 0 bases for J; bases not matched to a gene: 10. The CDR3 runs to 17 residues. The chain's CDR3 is CASSPSRRLADQETQYF. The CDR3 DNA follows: TGTGCCAGCAGCCCGTCTCGGAGACTAGCGGACCAAGAGACCCAGTACTTC.

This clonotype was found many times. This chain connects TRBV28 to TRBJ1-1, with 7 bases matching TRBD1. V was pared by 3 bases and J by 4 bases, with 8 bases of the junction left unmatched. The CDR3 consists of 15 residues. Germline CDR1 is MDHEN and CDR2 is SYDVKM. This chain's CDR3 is CASSLGDSLVTEAFF. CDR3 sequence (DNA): TGTGCCAGCAGTTTGGGGGACAGTTTAGTCACTGAAGCTTTCTTT.

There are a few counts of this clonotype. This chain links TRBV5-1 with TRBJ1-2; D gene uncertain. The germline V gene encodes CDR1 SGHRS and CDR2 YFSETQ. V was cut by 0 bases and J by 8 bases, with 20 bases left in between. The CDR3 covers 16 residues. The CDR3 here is CASSLGLGNPQFGYTF. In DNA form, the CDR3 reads TGCGCCAGCAGCTTGGGATTAGGCAACCCTCAGTTCGGCTACACCTTC.

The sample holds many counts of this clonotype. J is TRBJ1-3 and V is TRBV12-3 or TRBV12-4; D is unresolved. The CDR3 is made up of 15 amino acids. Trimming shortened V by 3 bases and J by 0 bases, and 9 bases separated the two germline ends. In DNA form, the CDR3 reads TGTGCCAGCAGTTTTCCCAGATACTCTGGAAACACCATATATTTT. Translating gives CASSFPRYSGNTIYF.

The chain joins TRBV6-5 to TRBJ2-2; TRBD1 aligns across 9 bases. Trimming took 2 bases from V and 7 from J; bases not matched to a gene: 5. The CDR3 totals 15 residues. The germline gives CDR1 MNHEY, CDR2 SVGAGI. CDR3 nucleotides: TGTGCCAGCAGTTACAACAGGGGGCAAGGCGGGGAGCTGTTTTTT. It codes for CASSYNRGQGGELFF.

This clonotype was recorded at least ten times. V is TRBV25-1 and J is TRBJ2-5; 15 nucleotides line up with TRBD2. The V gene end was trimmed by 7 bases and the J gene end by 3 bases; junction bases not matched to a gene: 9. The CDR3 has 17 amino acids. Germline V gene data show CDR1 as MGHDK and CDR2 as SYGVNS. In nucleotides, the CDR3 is TGTGCCAGCACCGGGACTAGCGGGAGGATGAGAGAAGAGACCCAGTACTTC. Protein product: CASTGTSGRMREETQYF.

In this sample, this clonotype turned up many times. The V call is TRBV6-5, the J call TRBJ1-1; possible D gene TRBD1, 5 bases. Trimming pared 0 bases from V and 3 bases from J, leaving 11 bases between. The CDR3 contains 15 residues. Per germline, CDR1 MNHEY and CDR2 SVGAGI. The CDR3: CASSYSGVSDTEAFF. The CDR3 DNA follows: TGTGCCAGCAGTTACTCAGGGGTATCCGACACTGAAGCTTTCTTT.

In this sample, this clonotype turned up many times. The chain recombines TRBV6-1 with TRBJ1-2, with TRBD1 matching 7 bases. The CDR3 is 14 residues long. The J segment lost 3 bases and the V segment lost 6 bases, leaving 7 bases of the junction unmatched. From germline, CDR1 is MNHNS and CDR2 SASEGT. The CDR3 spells CASSPDRDDYGYTF. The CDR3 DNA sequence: TGTGCCAGCAGCCCCGACAGGGACGACTATGGCTACACCTTC.